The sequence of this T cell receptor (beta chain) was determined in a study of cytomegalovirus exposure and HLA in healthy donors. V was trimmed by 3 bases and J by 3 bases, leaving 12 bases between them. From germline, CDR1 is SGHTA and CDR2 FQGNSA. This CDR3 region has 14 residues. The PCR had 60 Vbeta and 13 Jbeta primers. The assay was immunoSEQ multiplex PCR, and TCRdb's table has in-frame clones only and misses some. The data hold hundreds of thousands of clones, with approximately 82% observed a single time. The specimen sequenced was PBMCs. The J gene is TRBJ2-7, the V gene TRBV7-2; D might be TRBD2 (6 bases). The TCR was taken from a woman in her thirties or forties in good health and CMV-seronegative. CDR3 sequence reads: CASSFTVEGYEQYF. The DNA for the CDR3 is TGTGCCAGCAGCTTTACGGTGGAGGGCTACGAGCAGTACTTC.